This T cell receptor (beta chain) was recovered during a study of Ad26.COV2.S vaccination and SARS-CoV-2 variants. Treatment reported: around 19 received Ad26.COV2.S at low or high dose, single or two shots; about five received placebo; per-sample allocation not given. After the first vaccine or placebo injection, samples were drawn on day 63. TCRdb keeps only in-frame clones here, not all; method: immunoSEQ multiplex PCR. The repertoire holds about 680,000 clones, with around 92% as singletons. The clonotype was recovered from a person aged 18-65 years who received the Ad26.COV2.S COVID-19 vaccine or a placebo. Sequencing was performed on peripheral blood, taken in a trial of Ad26.COV2.S vaccine versus placebo.

CDR3 bases: TGCGCCAGCGGGACGGGGTACAATGAGCAGTTCTTC. It codes for CASGTGYNEQFF. The chain links TRBV10-1 to TRBJ2-1, with D perhaps given as TRBD1 or TRBD2 (5 bases each). CDR3 length: 12 amino acids. Germline V gene sequence: CDR1 WNHNN, CDR2 SYGVQD (reference sequence). V was cut by 8 bases and J by 4 bases, with 9 bases left in between.